A selection of T cell receptor beta chains follows, all from one sample in a study of radiotherapy plus CTLA-4 blockade in lung cancer. Sequenced by immunoSEQ multiplex PCR; TCRdb stores in-frame clones only, minus some. The data hold 90,000 to 100,000 clones, with around 90% observed a single time. The sample was peripheral blood, taken from a patient treated with radiotherapy plus ipilimumab. The receptors shown here come from a human donor with non-small cell lung cancer that progressed on radiotherapy plus ipilimumab. The CDR3 runs from the conserved cysteine through the conserved F or W. Fields, in order: D gene, V gene, clone size, J gene, CDR3 DNA, CDR3 protein. The D gene is left open where the match is weak. Expanded clones are given a class, and other clones once, few, many or no size at all.

-	TRBV7-9	-	TRBJ2-3	TGTGCCAGCAGCACCGGGACAAGCACAGATACGCAGTATTTT	CASSTGTSTDTQYF
-	TRBV20-1	-	TRBJ1-1	TGCAGTGCAAATTTGGGGTCAGGTCCTTTCTTT	CSANLGSGPFF
TRBD1	TRBV18	-	TRBJ2-5	TGTGCCAGCTCGACAGGGGGTGCCACCCGTAGGGAGACCCAGTACTTC	CASSTGGATRRETQYF
TRBD1	TRBV6-5	-	TRBJ2-7	TGTGCCAGCAGTTCGGGGGGACAGGGGGCCGACGAGCAGTACTTC	CASSSGGQGADEQYF
-	TRBV2	-	TRBJ2-2	TGTGCCAGCAGTGAGGTGCGGGGGAACACCGGGGAGCTGTTTTTT	CASSEVRGNTGELFF
TRBD2	TRBV15	-	TRBJ2-1	TGTGCCACCAGCTGGGCGGGAGGGCCAGTGGAGCAGTTCTTC	CATSWAGGPVEQFF
-	TRBV27	once	TRBJ2-1	TGTGCCAGCAGTCGTACCTCAGGGGTTGAGGGTGAGCAGTTCTTC	CASSRTSGVEGEQFF
-	TRBV15	-	TRBJ1-1	TGTGCCACCAGCCAAGTTCAAATCATGAACACTGAAGCTTTCTTT	CATSQVQIMNTEAFF
-	TRBV18	once	TRBJ2-3	TGTGCCAGCTCACCACCTCCGACAGATACGCAGTATTTT	CASSPPPTDTQYF
-	TRBV5-1	-	TRBJ2-1	TGCGCCAGCAGCGGGGAATCGATCCACAATGAGCAGTTCTTC	CASSGESIHNEQFF
TRBD1	TRBV19	-	TRBJ1-1	TGTGCCAGTAGTCTCTACGGACAGGGACACACTGAAGCTTTCTTT	CASSLYGQGHTEAFF
-	TRBV11-2	once	TRBJ2-5	TGTGCCAGCAGCCATCGACTAGGAGTAGAGACCCAGTACTTC	CASSHRLGVETQYF
-	TRBV4-1	few	TRBJ1-5	TGCGCCAGCAGCCAAAATAATCAGCCCCAGCATTTT	CASSQNNQPQHF
TRBD2	TRBV2	-	TRBJ2-1	TGTGCCAGCAGGGAGGGACTAGCGGGAGGTTTGGATGAGCAGTTCTTC	CASREGLAGGLDEQFF
-	TRBV10-1	-	TRBJ1-2	TGCGCCAGCAGTGAAGCCGGAACCTATGGCTACACCTTC	CASSEAGTYGYTF
-	TRBV18	-	TRBJ2-7	TGTGCCAACAAACCTACGCCGGCCTACGAGCAGTACTTC	CANKPTPAYEQYF
TRBD1	TRBV15	-	TRBJ2-1	TGTGCCACCAGCAGACCGGGACAGGGGGGCAATGAGCAGTTCTTC	CATSRPGQGGNEQFF
-	TRBV7-2	-	TRBJ1-2	TGTGCCAGCAGCTTATCAACAGGCCCGTATGGCTACACCTTC	CASSLSTGPYGYTF